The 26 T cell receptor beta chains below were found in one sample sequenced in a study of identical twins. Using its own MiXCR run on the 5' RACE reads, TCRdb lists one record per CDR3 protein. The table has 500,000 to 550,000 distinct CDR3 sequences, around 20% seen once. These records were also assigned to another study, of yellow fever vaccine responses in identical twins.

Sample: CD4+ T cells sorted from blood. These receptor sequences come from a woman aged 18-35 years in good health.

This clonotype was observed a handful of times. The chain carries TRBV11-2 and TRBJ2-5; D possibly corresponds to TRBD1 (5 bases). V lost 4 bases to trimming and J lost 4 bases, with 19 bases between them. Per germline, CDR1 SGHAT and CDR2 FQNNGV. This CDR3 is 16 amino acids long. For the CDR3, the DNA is TGTGCCAGCAGCTCTTATCCCTCAGGGATCCGAGAGACCCAGTACTTC. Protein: CASSSYPSGIRETQYF.

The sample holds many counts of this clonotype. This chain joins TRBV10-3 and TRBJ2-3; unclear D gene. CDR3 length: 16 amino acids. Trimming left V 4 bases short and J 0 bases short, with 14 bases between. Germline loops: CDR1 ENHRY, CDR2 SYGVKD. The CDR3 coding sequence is TGTGCCATCAGTGCGTCAAAGGTACAGAGCACAGATACGCAGTATTTT. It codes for CAISASKVQSTDTQYF.

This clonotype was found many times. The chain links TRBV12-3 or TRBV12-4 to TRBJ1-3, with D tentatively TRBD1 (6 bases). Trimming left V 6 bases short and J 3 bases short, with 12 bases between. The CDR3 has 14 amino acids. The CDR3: CASRSAGDGNTIYF. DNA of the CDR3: TGTGCCAGCAGATCCGCAGGGGATGGAAACACCATATATTTT.

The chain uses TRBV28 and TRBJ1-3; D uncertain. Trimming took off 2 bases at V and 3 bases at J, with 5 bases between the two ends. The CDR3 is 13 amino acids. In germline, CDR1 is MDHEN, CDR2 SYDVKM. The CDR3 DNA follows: TGTGCCAGCAGTTTACCCCTTGGAAACACCATATATTTT. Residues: CASSLPLGNTIYF.

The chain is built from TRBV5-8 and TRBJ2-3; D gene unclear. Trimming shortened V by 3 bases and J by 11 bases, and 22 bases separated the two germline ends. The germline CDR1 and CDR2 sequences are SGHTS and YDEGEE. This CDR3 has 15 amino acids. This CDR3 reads CASSSGSLKSGMQYF. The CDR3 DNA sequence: TGTGCCAGCAGCTCCGGATCGCTAAAAAGTGGGATGCAGTATTTT. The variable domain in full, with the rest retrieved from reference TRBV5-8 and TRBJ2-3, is EAGVTQSPTHLIKTRGQQATLRCSPISGHTSVYWYQQALGLGLQFLLWYDEGEERNRGNFPPRFSGRQFPNYSSELNVNALELEDSALYLCASSSGSLKSGMQYFGPGTRLTVL.

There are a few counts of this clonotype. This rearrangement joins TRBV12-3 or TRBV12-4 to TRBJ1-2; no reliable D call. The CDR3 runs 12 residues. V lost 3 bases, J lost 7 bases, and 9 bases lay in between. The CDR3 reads CASSFSWFGYTF. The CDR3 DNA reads TGTGCCAGCAGTTTTAGTTGGTTTGGCTACACCTTC.

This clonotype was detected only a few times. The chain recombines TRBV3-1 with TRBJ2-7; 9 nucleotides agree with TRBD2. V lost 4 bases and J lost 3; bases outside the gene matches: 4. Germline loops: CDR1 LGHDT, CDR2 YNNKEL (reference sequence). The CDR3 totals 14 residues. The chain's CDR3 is CASSRSGGHYEQYV. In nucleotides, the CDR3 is TGTGCCAGCAGCCGTAGCGGGGGCCACTACGAGCAGTACGTC.

The CDR3 coding sequence is TGTGCCAGCAGTTTACAGGGACTAGCGGGAGAGGAGCAGTACTTC. Amino acid sequence: CASSLQGLAGEEQYF. The chain is built from TRBV12-3 or TRBV12-4 and TRBJ2-7; 14 bases fit TRBD2. This CDR3 is built from 15 residues. The junction had 4 bases not matched to a gene; V was cut back by 2 bases and J by 7 bases.

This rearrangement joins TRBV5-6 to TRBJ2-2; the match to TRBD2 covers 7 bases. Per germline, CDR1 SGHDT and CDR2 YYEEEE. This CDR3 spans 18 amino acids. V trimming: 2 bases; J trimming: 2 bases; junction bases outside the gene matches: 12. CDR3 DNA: TGTGCCAGCAGCTTTCGATCATATAGCGGGCCCAACACCGGGGAGCTGTTTTTT. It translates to CASSFRSYSGPNTGELFF.

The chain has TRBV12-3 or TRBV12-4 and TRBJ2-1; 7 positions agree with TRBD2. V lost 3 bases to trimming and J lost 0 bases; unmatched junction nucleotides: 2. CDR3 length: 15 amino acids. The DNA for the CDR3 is TGTGCCAGCAGTTTCGGGGGGATCTCCTACAATGAGCAGTTCTTC. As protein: CASSFGGISYNEQFF.

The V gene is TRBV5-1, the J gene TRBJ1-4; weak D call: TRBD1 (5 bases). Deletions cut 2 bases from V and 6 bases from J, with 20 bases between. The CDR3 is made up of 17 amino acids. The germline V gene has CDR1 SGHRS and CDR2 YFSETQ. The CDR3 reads CASSLNGDPGLHEKLFF. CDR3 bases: TGCGCCAGCAGCTTAAACGGGGACCCGGGCCTCCATGAAAAACTGTTTTTT.

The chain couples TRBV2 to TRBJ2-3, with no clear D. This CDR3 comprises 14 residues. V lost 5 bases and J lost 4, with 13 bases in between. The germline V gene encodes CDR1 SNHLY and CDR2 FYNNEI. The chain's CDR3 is CASSLGFGADTQYF. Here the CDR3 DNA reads TGTGCCAGCAGTTTGGGGTTTGGCGCAGATACGCAGTATTTT.

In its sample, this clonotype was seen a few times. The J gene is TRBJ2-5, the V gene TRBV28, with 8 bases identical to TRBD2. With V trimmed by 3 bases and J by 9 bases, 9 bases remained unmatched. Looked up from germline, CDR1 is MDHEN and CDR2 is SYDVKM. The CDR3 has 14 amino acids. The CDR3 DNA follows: TGTGCCAGCAGTTTTTCCGGGAGGGCCAGGCCCCAGTACTTC. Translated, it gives CASSFSGRARPQYF.

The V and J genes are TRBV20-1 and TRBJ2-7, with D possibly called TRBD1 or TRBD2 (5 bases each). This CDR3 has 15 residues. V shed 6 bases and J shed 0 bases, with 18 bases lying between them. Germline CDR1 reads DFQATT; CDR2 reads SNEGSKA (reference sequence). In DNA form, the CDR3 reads TGCAGTGCCAGGATCCTAGGGGAGAACTCCTACGAGCAGTACTTC. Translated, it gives CSARILGENSYEQYF.

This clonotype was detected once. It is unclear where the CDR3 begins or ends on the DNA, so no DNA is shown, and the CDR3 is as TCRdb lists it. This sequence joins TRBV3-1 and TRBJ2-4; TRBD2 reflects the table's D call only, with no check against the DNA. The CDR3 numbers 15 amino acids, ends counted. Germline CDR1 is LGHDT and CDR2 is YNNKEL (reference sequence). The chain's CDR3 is CASSQDFGGGTRRYF.

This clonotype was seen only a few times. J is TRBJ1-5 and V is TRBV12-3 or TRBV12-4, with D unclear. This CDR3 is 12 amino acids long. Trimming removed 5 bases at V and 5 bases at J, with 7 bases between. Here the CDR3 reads CASSPGYQPQHF. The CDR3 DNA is TGTGCCAGCAGTCCCGGGTATCAGCCCCAGCATTTT.

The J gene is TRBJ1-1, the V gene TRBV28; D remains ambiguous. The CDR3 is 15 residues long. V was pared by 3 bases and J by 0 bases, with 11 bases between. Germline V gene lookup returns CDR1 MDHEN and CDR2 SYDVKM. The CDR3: CASSFRPPMNTEAFF. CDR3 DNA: TGTGCCAGCAGTTTCAGGCCGCCCATGAACACTGAAGCTTTCTTT.

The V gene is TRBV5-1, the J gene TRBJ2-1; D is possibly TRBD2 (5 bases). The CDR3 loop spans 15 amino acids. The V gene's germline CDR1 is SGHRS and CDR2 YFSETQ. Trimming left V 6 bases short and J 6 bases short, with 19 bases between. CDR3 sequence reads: CASTLRVPVVNEQFF. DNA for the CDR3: TGCGCCAGCACCCTGAGGGTACCGGTGGTCAATGAGCAGTTCTTC.

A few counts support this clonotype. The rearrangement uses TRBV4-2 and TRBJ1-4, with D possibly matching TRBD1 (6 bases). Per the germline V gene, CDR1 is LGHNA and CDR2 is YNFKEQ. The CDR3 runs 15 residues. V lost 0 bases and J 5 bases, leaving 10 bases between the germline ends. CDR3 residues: CASSQDWTANEKLFF. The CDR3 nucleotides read TGTGCCAGCAGCCAAGATTGGACAGCGAATGAAAAACTGTTTTTT.

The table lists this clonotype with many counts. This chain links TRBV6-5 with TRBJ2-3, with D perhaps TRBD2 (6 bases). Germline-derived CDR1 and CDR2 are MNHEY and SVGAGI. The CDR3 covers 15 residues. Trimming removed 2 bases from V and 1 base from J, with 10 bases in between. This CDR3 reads CASSYRGKGTDTQYF. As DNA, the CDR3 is TGTGCCAGCAGTTACCGGGGGAAAGGCACAGATACGCAGTATTTT.

CDR3 loop: CATSRVSMSGSPLHF. CDR3 DNA: TGTGCCACCAGCAGAGTCTCGATGTCGGGATCACCCCTCCACTTT. This chain links TRBV15 with TRBJ1-6; D not resolved. The V gene's germline CDR1 is LNHNV and CDR2 YYDKDF (reference sequence). V lost 1 base and J 10 bases, leaving 14 bases between the germline ends. The CDR3 runs 15 residues.

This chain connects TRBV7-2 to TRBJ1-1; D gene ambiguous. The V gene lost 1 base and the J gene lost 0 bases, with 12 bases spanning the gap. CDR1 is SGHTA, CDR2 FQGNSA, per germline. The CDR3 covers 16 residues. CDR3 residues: CASSLGRSRLNTEAFF. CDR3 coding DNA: TGTGCCAGCAGCTTAGGGCGATCAAGGCTGAACACTGAAGCTTTCTTT.

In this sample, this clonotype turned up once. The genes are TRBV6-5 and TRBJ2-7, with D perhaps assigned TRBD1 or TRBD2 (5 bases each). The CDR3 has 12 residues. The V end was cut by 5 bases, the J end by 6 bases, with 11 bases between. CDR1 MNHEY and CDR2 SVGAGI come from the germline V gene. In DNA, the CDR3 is TGTGCCAGCAGTACCGCAGGGAGCGAGCAGTACTTC. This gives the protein CASSTAGSEQYF.

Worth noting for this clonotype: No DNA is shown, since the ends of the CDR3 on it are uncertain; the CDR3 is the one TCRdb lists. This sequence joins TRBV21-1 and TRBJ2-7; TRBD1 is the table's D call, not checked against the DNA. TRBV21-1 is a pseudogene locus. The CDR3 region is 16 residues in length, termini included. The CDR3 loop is CASSKVGRGSSYEQYV.

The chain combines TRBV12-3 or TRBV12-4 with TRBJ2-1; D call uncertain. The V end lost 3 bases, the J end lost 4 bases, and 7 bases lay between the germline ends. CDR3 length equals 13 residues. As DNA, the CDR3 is TGTGCCAGCAGTTTCCGGATTTACAATGAGCAGTTCTTC. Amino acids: CASSFRIYNEQFF.

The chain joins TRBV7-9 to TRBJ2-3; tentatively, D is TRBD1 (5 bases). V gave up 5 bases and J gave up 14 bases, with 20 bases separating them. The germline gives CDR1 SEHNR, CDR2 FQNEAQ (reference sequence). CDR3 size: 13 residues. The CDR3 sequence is CASSHGHLTNPYF. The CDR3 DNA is TGTGCCAGCAGCCATGGACACCTCACAAATCCGTATTTT.